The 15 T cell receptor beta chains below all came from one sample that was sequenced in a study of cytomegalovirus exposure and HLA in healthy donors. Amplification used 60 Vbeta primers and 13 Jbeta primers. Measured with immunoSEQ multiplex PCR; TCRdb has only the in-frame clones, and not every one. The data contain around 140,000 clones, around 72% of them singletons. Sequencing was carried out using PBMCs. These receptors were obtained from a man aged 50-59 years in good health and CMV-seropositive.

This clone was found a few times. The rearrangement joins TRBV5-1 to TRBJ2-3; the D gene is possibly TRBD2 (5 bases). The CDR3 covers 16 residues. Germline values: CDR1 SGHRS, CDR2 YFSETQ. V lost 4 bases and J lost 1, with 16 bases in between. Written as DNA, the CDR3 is TGCGCCAGCAGCACGAGACCCCTTAGCGGCACAGATACGCAGTATTTT. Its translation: CASSTRPLSGTDTQYF.

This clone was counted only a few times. The CDR3 protein is CASRGTGGQPQHF. The CDR3 DNA is TGTGCCAGTAGAGGGACAGGGGGTCAGCCCCAGCATTTT. The chain joins TRBV19 to TRBJ1-5; 11 bases match TRBD1. CDR3 length: 13 amino acids. With V trimmed by 6 bases and J by 6 bases, 1 base remained unmatched. The germline gives CDR1 LNHDA, CDR2 SQIVND (reference sequence).

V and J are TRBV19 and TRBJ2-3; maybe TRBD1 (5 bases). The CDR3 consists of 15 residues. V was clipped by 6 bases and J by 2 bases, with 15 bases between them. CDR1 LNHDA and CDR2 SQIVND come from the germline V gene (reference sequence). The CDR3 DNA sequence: TGTGCCAGTAGAATGGGCAGGGCAATCACAGATACGCAGTATTTT. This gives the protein CASRMGRAITDTQYF.

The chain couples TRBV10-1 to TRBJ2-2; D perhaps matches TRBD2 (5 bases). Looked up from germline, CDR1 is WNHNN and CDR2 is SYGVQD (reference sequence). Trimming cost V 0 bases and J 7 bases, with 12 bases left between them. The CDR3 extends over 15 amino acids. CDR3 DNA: TGCGCCAGCAGTGAGTCGAGAGGGAACCACGGGGAGCTGTTTTTT. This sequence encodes CASSESRGNHGELFF.

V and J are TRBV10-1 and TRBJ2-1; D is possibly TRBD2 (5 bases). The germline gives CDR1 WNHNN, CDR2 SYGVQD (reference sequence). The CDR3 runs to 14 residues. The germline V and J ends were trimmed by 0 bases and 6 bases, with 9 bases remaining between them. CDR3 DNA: TGCGCCAGCAGTGAGTCGAGGGAGAGCAATGAGCAGTTCTTC. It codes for CASSESRESNEQFF.

CDR3 bases: TGCGCCAGCAGCCAAAGCTTGACAGGGTTCAGCGAGCAGTACTTC. Translation: CASSQSLTGFSEQYF. The rearrangement joins TRBV4-1 to TRBJ2-7; 7 bases agree with TRBD1. CDR1 and CDR2 (germline): MGHRA, YSYEKL. CDR3 length: 15 amino acids. The trim removed 2 bases at V and 6 bases at J, leaving 10 bases unmatched.

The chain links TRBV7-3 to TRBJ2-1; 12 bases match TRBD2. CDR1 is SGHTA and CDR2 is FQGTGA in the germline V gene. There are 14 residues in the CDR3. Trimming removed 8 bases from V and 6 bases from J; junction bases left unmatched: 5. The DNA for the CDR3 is TGTGCCAGCGGAGCTAGCGGGAGGGCCAATGAGCAGTTCTTC. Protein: CASGASGRANEQFF.

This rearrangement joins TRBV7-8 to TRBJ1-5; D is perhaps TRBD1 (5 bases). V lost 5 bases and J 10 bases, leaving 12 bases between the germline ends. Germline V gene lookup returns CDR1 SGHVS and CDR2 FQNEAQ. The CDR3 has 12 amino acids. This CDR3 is CASSPDSFPQHF. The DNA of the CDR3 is TGTGCCAGCAGCCCCGACAGCTTCCCCCAGCATTTT.

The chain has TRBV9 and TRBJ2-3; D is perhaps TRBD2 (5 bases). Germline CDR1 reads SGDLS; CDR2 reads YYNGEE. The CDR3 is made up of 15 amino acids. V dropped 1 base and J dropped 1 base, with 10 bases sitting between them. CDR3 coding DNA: TGTGCCAGCAGCGTAAGAGGGAGTGGCACAGATACGCAGTATTTT. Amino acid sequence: CASSVRGSGTDTQYF.

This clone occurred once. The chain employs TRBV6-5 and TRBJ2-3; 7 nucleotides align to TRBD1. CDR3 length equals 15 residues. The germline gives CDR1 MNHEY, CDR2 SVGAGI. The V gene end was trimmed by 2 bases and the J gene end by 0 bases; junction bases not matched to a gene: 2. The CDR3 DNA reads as TGTGCCAGCAGTTACGCCAGGGGGAGCACAGATACGCAGTATTTT. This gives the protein CASSYARGSTDTQYF.

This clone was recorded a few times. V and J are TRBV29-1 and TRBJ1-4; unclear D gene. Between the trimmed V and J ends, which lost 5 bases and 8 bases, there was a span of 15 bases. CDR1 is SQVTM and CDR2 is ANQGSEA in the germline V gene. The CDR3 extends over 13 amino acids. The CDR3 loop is CSVTFDKPEKLFF. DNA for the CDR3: TGCAGCGTTACCTTTGACAAACCCGAAAAACTGTTTTTT.

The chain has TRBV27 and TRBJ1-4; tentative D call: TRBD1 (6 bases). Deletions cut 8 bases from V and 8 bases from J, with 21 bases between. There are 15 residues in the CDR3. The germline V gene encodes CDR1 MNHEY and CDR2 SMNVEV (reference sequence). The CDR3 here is CASGPMGQEGEKLFF. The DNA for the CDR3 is TGTGCCAGCGGACCTATGGGACAAGAGGGAGAAAAACTGTTTTTT.

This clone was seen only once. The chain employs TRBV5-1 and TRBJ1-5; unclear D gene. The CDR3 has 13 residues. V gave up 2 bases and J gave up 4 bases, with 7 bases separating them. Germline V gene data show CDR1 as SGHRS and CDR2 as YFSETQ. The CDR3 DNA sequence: TGCGCCAGCAGCTTCGACGGGAATCAGCCCCAGCATTTT. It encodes CASSFDGNQPQHF.

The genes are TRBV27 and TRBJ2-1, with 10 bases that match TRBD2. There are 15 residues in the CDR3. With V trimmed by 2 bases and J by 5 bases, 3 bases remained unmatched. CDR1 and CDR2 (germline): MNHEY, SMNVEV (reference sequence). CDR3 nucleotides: TGTGCCAGCAGTTTACTAGCGGGGGCCCACAATGAGCAGTTCTTC. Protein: CASSLLAGAHNEQFF.

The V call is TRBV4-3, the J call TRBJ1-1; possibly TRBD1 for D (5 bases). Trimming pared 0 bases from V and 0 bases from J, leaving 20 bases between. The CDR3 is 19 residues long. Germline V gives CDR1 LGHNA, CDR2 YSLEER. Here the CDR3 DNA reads TGCGCCAGCAGCCAAGATCCCTTCGATCACGGACAAATGAACACTGAAGCTTTCTTT. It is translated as CASSQDPFDHGQMNTEAFF.